This record covers a single T cell receptor (beta chain). Antigen: not known. V gave up 6 bases and J gave up 8 bases, with 13 bases separating them. Germline V gene data show CDR1 as MDHEN and CDR2 as SYDVKM. The CDR3 runs 13 residues. This specimen belongs to a study of T cell responses to AZD1222 COVID-19 vaccine. Libraries were prepared by immunoSEQ multiplex PCR; TCRdb keeps only in-frame clonotypes and omits some of them. Among more than 100,000 clones listed, around 92% were seen once. Broader study findings: Repertoire collection took place solely once the T cell response had peaked. Spike-specific TCR breadth rose after two AZD1222 doses, and depth rose as well.

The receptor was isolated from an adult in good health. This sequence joins TRBV28 and TRBJ1-4; maybe TRBD1 (5 bases). Sequencing used peripheral blood, obtained on day 0 of AZD1222 vaccination. CDR3 loop: CASSFGGGEKLFF. DNA for the CDR3: TGTGCCAGCAGCTTTGGGGGTGGGGAAAAACTGTTTTTT.